These 3 T cell receptor beta chains came from one sample sequenced in a study of regulatory T cells in long-lasting Graves disease. Time point described: newly diagnosed GD, antithyroid drugs for less than 3 months. The TCR library was made from RNA that had been extracted from PBMCs in TRIzol. With iRepertoire HTBI primers and Arm-PCR of CDR3 regions, TCR beta libraries were built. TCRdb analysed the multiplex PCR reads with MiXCR anew, one entry per CDR3 protein. Counted here are 410,000 or so distinct CDR3 sequences, about 16% occurring once; the ten biggest clones make up approximately 15%. This sample was shared with a second study, whose subject was T cells in Graves' hyperthyroidism and ophthalmopathy.

The sample consisted of peripheral blood mononuclear cells (PBMCs), taken at new diagnosis, from a patient treated with antithyroid drugs. These receptors all come from a woman in her twenties or thirties with Graves disease.

This clonotype was recorded many times. The J gene is TRBJ2-7, the V gene TRBV24-1, with 11 bases that match TRBD2. The germline V gene encodes CDR1 KGHDR and CDR2 SFDVKD. The length of the CDR3 is 18 residues. Trimming at V came to 4 bases and at J to 4 bases, leaving 14 bases not matched to a gene. CDR3 bases: TGTGCCACCAGTGAGGGACGGCGGACTAGCGGGTACACTTACGAGCAGTACTTC. Translation: CATSEGRRTSGYTYEQYF.

In this sample, this clonotype turned up many times. The chain uses TRBV6-2 or TRBV6-3 and TRBJ2-5; 10 bases agree with TRBD2. This CDR3 contains 19 residues. Germline lookup yields CDR1 MNHEY and CDR2 SVGEGT. V lost 0 bases and J lost 0; bases outside the gene matches: 10. The CDR3 bases are TGTGCCAGCAGTTACTCGAAGGCTAGCGGGAGTGGGAACCAAGAGACCCAGTACTTC. It specifies CASSYSKASGSGNQETQYF.

V is TRBV14 and J is TRBJ1-1, with D hard to call. The V gene lost 1 base and the J gene lost 5 bases, with 11 bases spanning the gap. Germline V gene data show CDR1 as SGHDN and CDR2 as FVKESK. CDR3 length equals 14 residues. CDR3 in amino acids: CASSQVGPKTEAFF. The CDR3 nucleotides read TGTGCCAGCAGCCAAGTCGGTCCAAAGACTGAAGCTTTCTTT.